A selection of T cell receptor beta chains follows, all from one sample in a study of blood T cell repertoires in COVID-19. Assay used: immunoSEQ multiplex PCR; TCRdb lists only in-frame clones, some missing. This table holds 50,000 to 60,000 clones, around nine tenths found once. The sample was peripheral blood. Source of these receptors: a woman of 80 years or more with acute or convalescent COVID-19. The CDR3 runs from the conserved cysteine through the conserved F or W. The D gene is left open where the match is weak. Clone sizes are given selectively: once, few, many, or a class where the clone is expanded.

clone size,V gene,J gene,D gene,CDR3 protein,CDR3 DNA
-,TRBV30,TRBJ1-2,-,CAWPNRDSYGYTF,TGTGCCTGGCCCAACCGGGACTCCTATGGCTACACCTTC
-,TRBV7-8,TRBJ1-3,-,CASSLASTGAGNTIYF,TGTGCCAGCAGCTTAGCATCGACAGGAGCTGGAAACACCATATATTTT
-,TRBV3-1/TRBV3-2,TRBJ2-3,TRBD2,CASSYGTSGGTDTQYF,TGTGCCAGCAGCTACGGGACTAGCGGAGGAACAGATACGCAGTATTTT
-,TRBV6-4,TRBJ2-3,TRBD2,CASSDRLAGDLDTQYF,TGTGCCAGCAGTGACCGGCTAGCGGGAGACCTAGATACGCAGTATTTT
-,TRBV21-1,TRBJ1-1,-,CASSKKARWVPEAFF,TGTGCCAGCAGCAAAAAAGCGCGATGGGTTCCTGAAGCTTTCTTT
-,TRBV18,TRBJ1-2,-,CASSSRETDSRGYTF,TGTGCCAGCTCATCACGAGAGACAGACTCCCGAGGCTACACCTTC
-,TRBV7-2,TRBJ2-3,TRBD2,CASSLVASGSADTQYF,TGTGCCAGCAGCTTAGTGGCTAGCGGGAGTGCAGATACGCAGTATTTT
-,TRBV27,TRBJ2-7,-,CASSSFSGLGSSYEQYF,TGTGCCAGCAGTTCCTTCTCCGGACTTGGAAGCTCCTACGAGCAGTACTTC
-,TRBV14,TRBJ2-2,-,CASSQVGGSNTGELFF,TGTGCCAGCAGCCAAGTAGGAGGATCGAACACCGGGGAGCTGTTTTTT
-,TRBV29-1,TRBJ1-1,-,CSVVGGEAFF,TGCAGCGTTGTGGGGGGGGAAGCTTTCTTT
-,TRBV30,TRBJ2-7,-,CAWSVSGYEQYF,TGTGCCTGGAGTGTATCAGGCTACGAGCAGTACTTC
-,TRBV4-1,TRBJ1-1,TRBD1,CASSQGTGGGTEAFF,TGCGCCAGCAGCCAAGGGACAGGGGGCGGGACTGAAGCTTTCTTT
-,TRBV2,TRBJ2-1,-,CASSGYNEQFF,TGTGCCAGCAGCGGTTACAATGAGCAGTTCTTC
once,TRBV20-1,TRBJ2-7,TRBD2,CSASRLAGAYEQYF,TGCAGTGCTAGTCGACTAGCGGGCGCCTACGAGCAGTACTTC
-,TRBV5-6,TRBJ2-7,-,CASSFVGANSYEQYF,TGTGCCAGCAGCTTTGTGGGAGCCAACTCCTACGAGCAGTACTTC
once,TRBV6-1,TRBJ1-6,-,CASSDLGGSPLHF,TGTGCCAGCAGTGATTTGGGGGGTTCACCCCTCCACTTT
-,TRBV7-8,TRBJ2-2,-,CASSLNPRTGSTTGELFF,TGTGCCAGCAGCTTGAACCCGAGGACTGGGAGTACCACCGGGGAGCTGTTTTTT
once,TRBV7-3,TRBJ1-2,-,CASSLGGGNYGYTF,TGTGCCAGCAGCTTAGGGGGCGGGAACTATGGCTACACCTTC
-,TRBV11-3,TRBJ2-1,TRBD2,CASSSLGTSGSHEQFF,TGTGCCAGCAGCTCCTTGGGGACTAGCGGGAGTCATGAGCAGTTCTTC
-,TRBV2,TRBJ2-1,-,CASRESAYNEQFF,TGTGCCAGCAGGGAGTCTGCCTACAATGAGCAGTTCTTC
-,TRBV28,TRBJ2-3,TRBD2,CASSLGTSGSLGDTQYF,TGTGCCAGCAGTTTAGGAACTAGCGGGAGTCTAGGAGATACGCAGTATTTT
-,TRBV7-9,TRBJ2-7,-,CASSPNYEQYF,TGTGCCAGCAGTCCAAACTACGAGCAGTACTTC
once,TRBV7-3,TRBJ2-1,-,CASSSRPRLETYNEQFF,TGTGCCAGCAGCTCCCGGCCGAGACTAGAGACCTACAATGAGCAGTTCTTC
-,TRBV2,TRBJ1-2,TRBD1,CASSFGQGAKGYTF,TGTGCCAGCAGTTTTGGCCAGGGGGCGAAGGGCTACACCTTC
-,TRBV24-1,TRBJ2-4,-,CATSSVAGKNIQYF,TGTGCCACCAGTAGTGTGGCTGGCAAAAACATTCAGTACTTC
-,TRBV27,TRBJ1-2,-,CASSFGGANGYTF,TGTGCCAGCAGTTTTGGGGGGGCGAATGGCTACACCTTC
-,TRBV30,TRBJ1-4,TRBD1,CAWSVQGGGEKLFF,TGTGCCTGGAGTGTACAGGGGGGAGGTGAAAAACTGTTTTTT
-,TRBV19,TRBJ1-5,-,CASSFEENQPQHF,TGTGCCAGTAGTTTTGAGGAGAATCAGCCCCAGCATTTT
-,TRBV5-5,TRBJ2-7,-,CASSYPDSYEQYF,TGTGCCAGCAGCTACCCCGACAGCTACGAGCAGTACTTC
-,TRBV7-8,TRBJ2-1,TRBD1,CASSLAPGQGTYNEQFF,TGTGCCAGCAGCTTAGCACCGGGACAGGGGACTTACAATGAGCAGTTCTTC
-,TRBV5-5,TRBJ2-2,TRBD1,CASSLVGTGGINTGELFF,TGTGCCAGCAGCTTGGTGGGGACAGGGGGCATCAACACCGGGGAGCTGTTTTTT
-,TRBV6-2/TRBV6-3,TRBJ2-7,-,CASSYFGGAYEQYF,TGTGCCAGCAGTTACTTTGGCGGAGCCTACGAGCAGTACTTC
-,TRBV28,TRBJ1-5,-,CASYFTGNQPQHF,TGTGCCAGCTACTTTACGGGCAATCAGCCCCAGCATTTT
-,TRBV18,TRBJ2-2,-,CASSGQGPNTGELFF,TGTGCCAGCTCTGGGCAGGGGCCCAACACCGGGGAGCTGTTTTTT
-,TRBV6-6,TRBJ1-2,TRBD1,CASSQKRTGFFRFDYGYTF,TGTGCCAGCAGTCAAAAAAGGACAGGTTTTTTTCGATTTGACTATGGCTACACCTTC
-,TRBV11-1,TRBJ2-6,-,CASSVFKANVLTF,TGTGCCAGCAGCGTCTTTAAGGCCAACGTCCTGACTTTC
-,TRBV27,TRBJ1-2,-,CASSLMGGTNYGYTF,TGTGCCAGCAGTCTTATGGGGGGAACTAACTATGGCTACACCTTC
-,TRBV13,TRBJ1-4,TRBD1,CASRRTGQGVATNEKLFF,TGTGCCAGCAGACGGACAGGACAAGGGGTTGCAACTAATGAAAAACTGTTTTTT
-,TRBV9,TRBJ2-2,TRBD2,CASSVGLAGGTGELFF,TGTGCCAGCAGCGTAGGCCTAGCGGGAGGGACCGGGGAGCTGTTTTTT
-,TRBV4-2,TRBJ1-2,-,CASSQDISRLYGYTF,TGTGCCAGCAGCCAAGATATTAGTAGACTCTATGGCTACACCTTC
once,TRBV2,TRBJ2-1,TRBD2,CASSPSGGTYNEQFF,TGTGCCAGCAGTCCTAGCGGGGGGACCTACAATGAGCAGTTCTTC
once,TRBV19,TRBJ1-5,TRBD1,CASRSGQGSNQPQHF,TGTGCCAGTAGAAGCGGACAGGGAAGCAATCAGCCCCAGCATTTT
once,TRBV19,TRBJ2-7,TRBD2,CASSPRVGRRQYF,TGTGCCAGTAGTCCGAGAGTCGGGAGGAGGCAGTACTTC
-,TRBV12-3/TRBV12-4,TRBJ2-3,TRBD2,CASSSRGGDTQYF,TGTGCCAGCAGTTCTCGGGGGGGAGATACGCAGTATTTT
-,TRBV5-1,TRBJ1-6,-,CASSPDGAGSSYNSPLHF,TGCGCCAGCAGCCCCGATGGGGCAGGCAGCTCCTATAATTCACCCCTCCACTTT
-,TRBV5-1,TRBJ2-7,TRBD1,CASRPGTGQEQYF,TGCGCCAGCAGGCCCGGGACAGGGCAAGAGCAGTACTTC